The next 32 T cell receptor beta chains were all read from a single sample in a study of blood T cells in healthy people across ages. Primers used in a second PCR of about 6 to 11 cycles were a sample-barcoded 5' primer and a J-beta primer mix. Each CDR3 protein gets one entry after TCRdb re-called the 5' RACE reads with MiXCR. The data hold 600,000 to 1,000,000 distinct CDR3 sequences, with roughly 60% observed a single time. Sequenced sample: blood. All receptors come from a man aged 25 to 45 in good health.

This clonotype was seen a handful of times. The chain is built from TRBV24-1 and TRBJ2-1; possible D gene TRBD1, 7 bases. This CDR3 spans 16 amino acids. The V end lost 3 bases, the J end lost 6 bases, and 17 bases lay between the germline ends. Germline V gene lookup returns CDR1 KGHDR and CDR2 SFDVKD. For the CDR3, the DNA is TGTGCCACCAGTGATCGCCCGGGCAGGGGGGCCAATGAGCAGTTCTTC. It yields the protein CATSDRPGRGANEQFF.

This clonotype was observed a few times. The CDR3 DNA is TGCGCCAGCAGCCAAGTTCGGGGGAACGGGGAAGAAAAACTGTTTTTT. Its translation is CASSQVRGNGEEKLFF. The gene calls are TRBV4-3 and TRBJ1-4; tentatively, D is TRBD1 (5 bases). The CDR3 totals 16 residues. Germline V gives CDR1 LGHNA, CDR2 YSLEER. The ends were cut back, 1 base at V and 8 bases at J, with 17 bases in the middle.

The chain has TRBV20-1 and TRBJ1-1; a weak D match, TRBD1 (5 bases). CDR3 length: 13 amino acids. Trimming pared 3 bases from V and 1 base from J, leaving 9 bases between. CDR1 DFQATT and CDR2 SNEGSKA come from the germline V gene (reference sequence). The CDR3, as DNA: TGCAGTGCTAGCAGGGCGAGGAACACTGAAGCTTTCTTT. It is translated as CSASRARNTEAFF.

The rearrangement links TRBV3-1 to TRBJ1-6; 8 nucleotides align to TRBD1. CDR1 and CDR2 (germline): LGHDT, YNNKEL (reference sequence). Trimming at V came to 2 bases and at J to 8 bases, leaving 8 bases not matched to a gene. CDR3 size: 16 residues. CDR3 in amino acids: CASSQFSGGAYSPLHF. Written as DNA, the CDR3 is TGTGCCAGCAGCCAATTTTCAGGGGGCGCGTATTCACCCCTCCACTTT.

The gene calls are TRBV12-3 or TRBV12-4 and TRBJ2-1; D is unresolved. The CDR3 spans 15 residues. The ends were cut back, 6 bases at V and 6 bases at J, with 18 bases in the middle. CDR3 in amino acids: CASSRRRISSNEQFF. The CDR3, as DNA: TGTGCCAGCAGCCGACGCAGGATTTCGTCCAATGAGCAGTTCTTC.

The chain carries TRBV20-1 and TRBJ2-1, with TRBD2 identical over 15 bases. The CDR3 contains 18 residues. The J segment lost 0 bases and the V segment lost 3 bases, leaving 6 bases of the junction unmatched. Germline values: CDR1 DFQATT, CDR2 SNEGSKA (reference sequence). The CDR3 region is CSARGLAGGLSSYNEQFF. DNA of the CDR3: TGCAGTGCTAGGGGACTAGCGGGAGGACTTAGCTCCTACAATGAGCAGTTCTTC.

The chain joins TRBV20-1 to TRBJ2-6; D might be TRBD1 (6 bases). The germline V gene encodes CDR1 DFQATT and CDR2 SNEGSKA (reference sequence). V shed 2 bases and J shed 12 bases, with 11 bases lying between them. The CDR3 length is 12 residues. Here the CDR3 reads CSARLEGGVLTF. CDR3 coding DNA: TGCAGTGCTAGACTCGAAGGGGGCGTCCTGACTTTC.

This clonotype occurred a few times. V usage is TRBV7-3 and J usage is TRBJ2-4; D is unresolved. Germline lookup yields CDR1 SGHTA and CDR2 FQGTGA. V lost 2 bases and J 11 bases, leaving 19 bases between the germline ends. The CDR3 sequence is 15 residues long. CDR3 residues: CASSLGWLQISLQYF. The CDR3, as DNA: TGTGCCAGCAGCTTAGGATGGTTACAGATTAGTCTTCAGTACTTC.

The J gene is TRBJ2-1, the V gene TRBV10-3; TRBD1 aligns across 7 bases. CDR1 and CDR2 (germline): ENHRY, SYGVKD. This CDR3 has 14 amino acids. V dropped 5 bases and J dropped 8; count of bases not matched to a gene: 9. CDR3 residues: CAISSSDRSYEQFF. CDR3 nucleotides: TGTGCCATCAGTAGTTCGGACAGGTCGTATGAGCAGTTCTTC.

This clonotype was seen a single time. This chain links TRBV7-6 with TRBJ2-4, with 8 bases identical to TRBD1. CDR1 is SGHVS, CDR2 FNYEAQ, per germline. V lost 5 bases and J lost 4; bases outside the gene matches: 22. The CDR3 has 20 residues. For the CDR3, the DNA is TGTGCCAGCAGCCCAGAACTCAAAACGCCGCAGGGGGCGCCAAAAAACATTCAGTACTTC. Residues: CASSPELKTPQGAPKNIQYF.

This clonotype has only a few counts. The V and J genes are TRBV4-3 and TRBJ2-4; D gene ambiguous. The J call may be faulty, since TRBJ2-7 better matches the DNA end. Germline V gene sequence: CDR1 LGHNA, CDR2 YSLEER. The CDR3 consists of 15 residues. The CDR3 sequence is CASSQDPVSAYEQYF. The CDR3 nucleotides are TGCGCCAGCAGCCAAGACCCCGTCTCGGCCTACGAGCAGTACTTC.

This clonotype was recorded a few times. The chain couples TRBV7-2 to TRBJ1-6, with D perhaps matching TRBD1 (5 bases). V gave up 5 bases and J gave up 7 bases, with 15 bases separating them. Germline CDR1 reads SGHTA; CDR2 reads FQGNSA. This CDR3 contains 15 residues. In DNA form, the CDR3 reads TGTGCCAGCAGCCGAGACAGACGTAGCAATTCACCCCTCCACTTT. It yields the protein CASSRDRRSNSPLHF.

The gene calls are TRBV20-1 and TRBJ2-1, with 11 bases matching TRBD2. The germline V gene has CDR1 DFQATT and CDR2 SNEGSKA (reference sequence). The V segment lost 3 bases and the J segment 9 bases; nucleotides outside the gene matches: 10. CDR3 length equals 15 residues. The CDR3 spells CSASQLAGGPGEQFF. CDR3 nucleotide sequence: TGCAGTGCTAGCCAGTTAGCGGGAGGGCCGGGTGAGCAGTTCTTC.

The rearrangement joins TRBV7-2 to TRBJ2-3; 8 positions match TRBD2. The CDR3 runs to 15 residues. The V gene's germline CDR1 is SGHTA and CDR2 FQGNSA. The V segment lost 3 bases and the J segment 5 bases; nucleotides outside the gene matches: 7. The chain's CDR3 is CASSFKSGREDTQYF. The CDR3 DNA sequence: TGTGCCAGCAGCTTCAAGAGCGGGAGAGAAGATACGCAGTATTTT.

This clonotype was seen a single time. The CDR3 sequence is CASRETGDGFNYGYTF. In DNA, the CDR3 is TGCGCCAGCAGGGAAACAGGGGATGGGTTCAACTATGGCTACACCTTC. This chain uses TRBV10-2 with TRBJ1-2; 7 bases map to TRBD1. After removal of 6 bases from V and 2 bases from J, the junction contained 12 bases not matched to a gene. The CDR3 sequence is 16 residues long. Germline V gene lookup returns CDR1 WSHSY and CDR2 SAAADI.

This clonotype occurred a few times. The chain has TRBV6-1 and TRBJ1-6; D possibly corresponds to TRBD1 (6 bases). The V end lost 7 bases, the J end lost 0 bases, and 13 bases lay between the germline ends. This CDR3 comprises 16 residues. Germline V gene sequence: CDR1 MNHNS, CDR2 SASEGT. In DNA, the CDR3 is TGTGCCAGCACCCGGACAGCAAGCTCCTATAATTCACCCCTCCACTTT. This gives the protein CASTRTASSYNSPLHF.

As for this clonotype: An end of the junction differs from the germline gene, which may be a read error. The J gene is TRBJ1-2, the V gene TRBV25-1; 8 nucleotides match TRBD1. CDR1 and CDR2 from the germline V gene are MGHDK and SYGVNS. The CDR3 is made up of 14 amino acids. Here the CDR3 DNA reads TGTGCAAGCAGTGGACAGGGCGACCCTTATGGCTACACCTTC. Translating gives CASSGQGDPYGYTF.

The CDR3 region has the DNA TGTGCCAGCAGGCCCAAAGGGAGCTCCTACAATGAGCAGTTCTTC. Its translation: CASRPKGSSYNEQFF. V usage is TRBV5-8 and J usage is TRBJ2-1; D is perhaps TRBD2 (5 bases). CDR3 length: 15 amino acids. The V end was cut by 5 bases, the J end by 0 bases, with 12 bases between. CDR1 and CDR2 from the germline V gene are SGHTS and YDEGEE.

At least ten counts were recorded for this clonotype. The J gene is TRBJ1-2, the V gene TRBV3-1; D ambiguous. CDR1 LGHDT and CDR2 YNNKEL come from the germline V gene (reference sequence). V dropped 6 bases and J dropped 2 bases, with 10 bases sitting between them. The CDR3 spans 13 residues. The CDR3 nucleotides are TGTGCCAGCAGTTTACGGGAGAACTATGGCTACACCTTC. Residues: CASSLRENYGYTF.

The rearrangement uses TRBV7-9 and TRBJ2-7; maybe TRBD1 (6 bases). Trimming took 3 bases from V and 2 from J, leaving 14 bases between them. Germline CDR1 is SEHNR and CDR2 is FQNEAQ (reference sequence). The CDR3 sequence is 15 residues long. The CDR3 sequence: CASSLAGVGAYEQYF. The CDR3 DNA reads as TGTGCCAGCAGCTTGGCAGGGGTTGGGGCCTACGAGCAGTACTTC.

The V gene is TRBV3-1, the J gene TRBJ2-3, with 7 nucleotides matching TRBD2. With V trimmed by 4 bases and J by 4 bases, 11 bases remained unmatched. This CDR3 is 16 amino acids long. The germline CDR1 and CDR2 sequences are LGHDT and YNNKEL (reference sequence). The CDR3 nucleotides read TGTGCCAGCAGCCCCCGGGCGGGAGAGGTGGCAGATACGCAGTATTTT. Translating gives CASSPRAGEVADTQYF.

This clonotype showed up just once. This chain joins TRBV7-2 and TRBJ1-5; TRBD1 might be the D (5 bases). CDR1 SGHTA and CDR2 FQGNSA come from the germline V gene. This CDR3 comprises 16 residues. V lost 5 bases to trimming and J lost 5 bases, with 19 bases between them. This chain's CDR3 is CASSHRDQGPDQPQHF. CDR3 coding DNA: TGTGCCAGCAGCCACCGGGACCAAGGGCCGGATCAGCCCCAGCATTTT.

This chain links TRBV7-9 with TRBJ2-3, with TRBD2 identical over 8 bases. The CDR3 totals 20 residues. CDR1 SEHNR and CDR2 FQNEAQ come from the germline V gene (reference sequence). Germline trimming cut 1 base from V and 2 bases from J; bases unmatched to any gene: 17. The CDR3 DNA is TGTGCCAGCAGCTTAGGCTTGACTCGCGCCAAGCGGGGGACCACAGATACGCAGTATTTT. Amino acids: CASSLGLTRAKRGTTDTQYF.

The rearrangement links TRBV7-2 to TRBJ2-5; no clear D. The length of the CDR3 is 14 residues. Germline CDR1 and CDR2: SGHTA and FQGNSA. The ends were cut back, 3 bases at V and 3 bases at J, with 11 bases in the middle. CDR3 sequence: CASSFEWSEETQYF. Written as DNA, the CDR3 is TGTGCCAGCAGCTTTGAGTGGTCAGAAGAGACCCAGTACTTC.

The chain joins TRBV11-2 to TRBJ2-6, with unresolved D. CDR3 size: 17 residues. V lost 2 bases to trimming and J lost 2 bases, with 13 bases between them. CDR1 and CDR2 from the germline V gene are SGHAT and FQNNGV. CDR3 nucleotide sequence: TGTGCCAGCAGCTTATACTCCACTCCTACTGGGGCCAACGTCCTGACTTTC. Protein: CASSLYSTPTGANVLTF.

This sequence joins TRBV20-1 and TRBJ2-1; D might be TRBD2 (6 bases). V was pared by 6 bases and J by 3 bases, with 15 bases between. There are 14 residues in the CDR3. Germline values: CDR1 DFQATT, CDR2 SNEGSKA (reference sequence). This chain's CDR3 is CSAGTPLYYNEQFF. In DNA, the CDR3 is TGCAGTGCCGGGACTCCTCTATACTACAATGAGCAGTTCTTC.

The CDR3 loop is CASSQEPPQGNTGELFF. Written as DNA, the CDR3 is TGCGCCAGCAGCCAAGAACCGCCACAGGGGAACACCGGGGAGCTGTTTTTT. The gene calls are TRBV4-3 and TRBJ2-2; tentatively, D is TRBD1 (6 bases). The CDR3 is made up of 17 amino acids. V lost 0 bases and J lost 1, with 12 bases in between. The V gene's germline CDR1 is LGHNA and CDR2 YSLEER.

This chain uses TRBV3-1 with TRBJ1-2; 8 bases fit TRBD1. Germline V gene sequence: CDR1 LGHDT, CDR2 YNNKEL (reference sequence). With 0 bases clipped from V and 6 bases from J, the junction kept 9 bases outside the gene matches. The CDR3 length is 16 residues. Written as DNA, the CDR3 is TGTGCCAGCAGCCAAGATCGTCGACAGGGGATGGATGGCTACACCTTC. Its protein is CASSQDRRQGMDGYTF.

J is TRBJ2-6 and V is TRBV6-2 or TRBV6-3; TRBD1 matches at 8 bases. Germline V gives CDR1 MNHEY, CDR2 SVGEGT. This CDR3 contains 16 residues. Germline trimming cut 5 bases from V and 3 bases from J; bases unmatched to any gene: 6. CDR3 sequence (DNA): TGTGCCAGCAGTGCCCAGGGGGCTAGTGGGGCCAACGTCCTGACTTTC. Its translation is CASSAQGASGANVLTF.

The V gene is TRBV4-1, the J gene TRBJ1-1; D unclear. Trimming removed 0 bases at V and 5 bases at J, with 10 bases between. This CDR3 has 14 amino acids. The germline V gene encodes CDR1 MGHRA and CDR2 YSYEKL. The CDR3 DNA reads as TGCGCCAGCAGCCAAGAGCGGAGAGGAACTGAAGCTTTCTTT. Translated, it gives CASSQERRGTEAFF.

This clonotype was counted a few times. V is TRBV4-3 and J is TRBJ2-1, with D tentatively TRBD2 (5 bases). V was pared by 2 bases and J by 12 bases, with 14 bases between. The CDR3 contains 13 residues. Germline values: CDR1 LGHNA, CDR2 YSLEER. CDR3 nucleotides: TGCGCCAGCAGCCAAAGGCGGCGAGGGCGGCAGTTCTTC. This codes for CASSQRRRGRQFF.

The genes are TRBV5-6 and TRBJ1-2; 7 bases agree with TRBD1. Germline CDR1 SGHDT, CDR2 YYEEEE. The length of the CDR3 is 15 residues. After removal of 3 bases from V and 4 bases from J, the junction contained 9 bases not matched to a gene. CDR3 nucleotide sequence: TGTGCCAGCAGCTATCCTACAGGGGAAGGCTATGGCTACACCTTC. Translating gives CASSYPTGEGYGYTF.